The clone carrying this T cell receptor beta chain was counted at least ten times. Unmatched junction bases numbered 5, after V lost 5 bases and J lost 2 bases. This CDR3 spans 14 amino acids. For TCRbeta, the library was prepared with unique molecular identifiers. TCRdb re-called the PCR reads with MiXCR, one entry per CDR3 protein. This table holds some 200,000 distinct CDR3 sequences, 8% to 9.5% found once. The data belong to a study of T-cell reconstitution after alpha-beta-depleted transplantation in children. This chain connects TRBV12-3 or TRBV12-4 to TRBJ2-5, with 7 bases matching TRBD1. The sequence came from a human donor who donated a stem cell graft to a child with acute lymphoblastic leukemia. The sample was PBMCs from the stem cell graft donor, taken from the stem cell graft. CDR3 amino acids: CASSTGARQETQYF. CDR3 DNA sequence: TGTGCCAGCAGTACAGGGGCACGGCAAGAGACCCAGTACTTC.